The 16 T cell receptor beta chains below all came from one sample that was sequenced in a study of T cell clonality in common variable immunodeficiency. Study results and caveats: Fewer deletions and N-nucleotide insertions were reportedly seen in common variable immunodeficiency TCR beta sequences.

Some clones are missing from TCRdb's copy, which holds only in-frame ones; the method was immunoSEQ multiplex PCR. This set yields about 15,000 clones and no singletons; the top ten hold roughly 12%. The antigens of these receptors remain unknown. Sequencing was carried out using peripheral blood mononuclear cells. These TCRs come from a human donor with common variable immunodeficiency.

This clone turned up a few times. Read data end 3 residues before the CDR3 end; the end is taken from the germline J gene. This sequence joins TRBV19 and TRBJ2-5, with 11 nucleotides matching TRBD1. V shed 4 bases, J shed 0 bases, and the junction held 10 bases outside the gene matches. The CDR3 is 18 residues long. Germline CDR1 is LNHDA and CDR2 is SQIVND (reference sequence). Incomplete CDR3 DNA: TGTGCCAGTAGTACCCTGGGACAGGGGGTCGGTGACCAAGAGACC. It encodes CASSTLGQGVGDQET. The entire CDR3 protein is CASSTLGQGVGDQETQYF. The full variable domain, rest sourced from reference TRBV19 and TRBJ2-5, is DGGITQSPKYLFRKEGQNVTLSCEQNLNHDAMYWYRQDPGQGLRLIYYSQIVNDFQKGDIAEGYSVSREKKESFPLTVTSAQKNPTAFYLCASSTLGQGVGDQETQYFGPGTRLLVL.

This clone was picked up a small number of times. Coverage ceases 3 residues before the CDR3 finishes, and the germline J gene fills in the end. This sequence joins TRBV6-1 and TRBJ1-2; 12 bases are a match to TRBD1. The CDR3 covers 14 residues. The V gene end was trimmed by 4 bases and the J gene end by 7 bases; junction bases not matched to a gene: 4. Germline CDR1 MNHNS, CDR2 SASEGT. The covered CDR3 bases are TGTGCCAGCAGTGGGGGACAGGGGGCGGTTGGC. Amino acids: CASSGGQGAVG. Given in full, the CDR3 is CASSGGQGAVGYTF.

In the case of this clone: The read stops 3 residues short of the end of the CDR3; the missing end is completed from the germline J gene. The chain is built from TRBV19 and TRBJ1-3; TRBD1 is a possible D gene (5 bases). Trimming cost V 5 bases and J 0 bases, with 14 bases left between them. Germline V gives CDR1 LNHDA, CDR2 SQIVND (reference sequence). The CDR3 is 16 residues long. CDR3 in amino acids: CASSASTAGSGNTIYF. The sequenced CDR3 bases are TGTGCCAGTAGTGCGTCGACAGCCGGCTCTGGAAACACC.

Concerning this clone itself: The read gets to within 3 residues of the CDR3 end, and the germline J gene fills in the rest. This rearrangement joins TRBV7-9 to TRBJ2-5, with D uncertain. Germline CDR1 SEHNR, CDR2 FQNEAQ (reference sequence). There are 11 residues in the CDR3. The V and J ends lost 7 bases and 5 bases respectively, with 8 bases between them. The DNA read from the CDR3 is TGTGCCAGCACAGCCGGGGAGACC. It translates to CASTAGET. The CDR3 as a whole reads CASTAGETQYF. The full variable domain, with the rest looked up from reference TRBV7-9 and TRBJ2-5, is DTGVSQNPRHKITKRGQNVTFRCDPISEHNRLYWYRQTLGQGPEFLTYFQNEAQLEKSRLLSDRFSAERPKGSFSTLEIQRTEQGDSAMYLCASTAGETQYFGPGTRLLVL.

This clone has more than one count but fewer than ten. The read is 3 residues too short to cover the CDR3 end, so that end is filled in from the germline J gene. The chain is built from TRBV18 and TRBJ1-2, with 9 positions matching TRBD1. Germline V gene data show CDR1 as KGHSH and CDR2 as LQKENI. The length of the CDR3 is 16 residues. The CDR3 sequence: CASTDLTGGQLGGYTF. The covered CDR3 bases are TGTGCCAGCACTGACCTGACAGGGGGTCAATTAGGAGGC.

In this sample, this clone turned up a few times. Coverage ceases 3 residues before the CDR3 finishes, and the germline J gene fills in the end. The V and J genes are TRBV13 and TRBJ2-2, with TRBD2 matching over 10 bases. The germline V gene has CDR1 PRHDT and CDR2 FYEKMQ (reference sequence). The CDR3 has 16 residues. V was pared by 2 bases and J by 3 bases, with 3 bases of the junction left unmatched. CDR3 sequence: CASSLPSGSYTGELFF. The sequenced part of the CDR3 DNA is TGTGCCAGCAGCTTACCTAGCGGGAGTTACACCGGGGAG.

About this clone: The read ends 3 residues before the CDR3 terminus; that terminus is restored from the germline J gene. The V gene is TRBV18, the J gene TRBJ1-2, with 7 bases lining up with TRBD1. Germline V CDR1 and CDR2: KGHSH, LQKENI. The CDR3 runs 15 residues. V dropped 3 bases and J dropped 0; count of bases not matched to a gene: 4. The CDR3 reads CASSPWTGANYGYTF. CDR3 DNA, as far as it was read: TGTGCCAGCTCACCCTGGACAGGAGCTAACTATGGC.

About this clone: The read stops 3 residues short of the end of the CDR3; the missing end is completed from the germline J gene. The gene calls are TRBV5-1 and TRBJ1-2, with D maybe TRBD1 (6 bases). The CDR3 contains 14 residues. V lost 7 bases and J 4 bases, leaving 17 bases between the germline ends. Germline CDR1 and CDR2: SGHRS and YFSETQ. Partial CDR3 DNA: TGCGCCAGCGGCATTCAGGGGCCCATCTATGGC. This encodes CASGIQGPIYG. The whole CDR3 sequence reads CASGIQGPIYGYTF.

There are a few counts of this clone. The CDR3: CAISGSSYEQYF. The part of the CDR3 DNA that was read is TGTGCCATCAGTGGCAGTTCCTACGAG. The chain couples TRBV10-3 to TRBJ2-7, with no clear D. The read halts 3 residues ahead of the CDR3 end, with the missing end drawn from the germline J gene. Germline CDR1 and CDR2: ENHRY and SYGVKD. Trimming cost V 4 bases and J 1 base, with 5 bases left between them. The CDR3 extends over 12 amino acids.

This clone has more than one count but fewer than ten. CDR3 DNA, as far as it was read: TGTGCCAGCAGTGCGCTAGCGGGAGGGCCCATTGATACG. This gives the protein CASSALAGGPIDT. The entire CDR3 sequence reads CASSALAGGPIDTQYF. V usage is TRBV2 and J usage is TRBJ2-3; 12 nucleotides match TRBD2. Read data end 3 residues before the CDR3 end; the end is taken from the germline J gene. J lost 6 bases, V lost 4 bases, and 8 bases had no gene match. CDR3 length: 16 residues. Germline CDR1 and CDR2: SNHLY and FYNNEI.

This clone was observed a few times. Coverage ceases 3 residues before the CDR3 finishes, and the germline J gene fills in the end. The V and J genes are TRBV19 and TRBJ2-2; TRBD1 aligns across 9 bases. This CDR3 comprises 17 residues. CDR1 is LNHDA and CDR2 is SQIVND in the germline V gene (reference sequence). V trimming: 7 bases; J trimming: 2 bases; junction bases outside the gene matches: 11. Incomplete CDR3 DNA: TGTGCCAGTACCCGATCCGGGACAGGGTACAACACCGGGGAG. This encodes CASTRSGTGYNTGE. The entire CDR3 protein is CASTRSGTGYNTGELFF.

This clone came up many times. CDR3 in amino acids: CSAYTDTQYF. CDR3 bases read: TGCAGTGCCTACACAGATACG. V usage is TRBV20-1 and J usage is TRBJ2-3; D unresolved. The read gets to within 3 residues of the CDR3 end, and the germline J gene fills in the rest. V lost 6 bases, J lost 2 bases, and 3 bases lay in between. CDR3 length: 10 residues. Germline CDR1 reads DFQATT; CDR2 reads SNEGSKA (reference sequence).

Worth noting for this clone: The read terminates 3 residues before the CDR3 end, so the remaining end is supplied by the germline J gene. This sequence joins TRBV30 and TRBJ1-4; a possible D gene is TRBD1 (6 bases). Germline V CDR1 and CDR2: GTSNPN, SVGIG (reference sequence). The CDR3 has 12 amino acids. Trimming removed 4 bases at V and 7 bases at J, with 10 bases between. The CDR3 loop reads CAWTGAGEKLFF. The CDR3 DNA, read in part, is TGTGCCTGGACAGGGGCCGGTGAAAAA.

This clone was counted only a few times. From the germline J gene comes the end of the CDR3, since the read stops 3 residues before it. V gene TRBV18 combines with J gene TRBJ2-7; 8 positions agree with TRBD1. The ends lost 6 bases at V and 3 bases at J; junction bases unmatched: 10. Germline CDR1 KGHSH, CDR2 LQKENI. The CDR3 totals 15 residues. The CDR3 sequence: CASSPGQAKDYEQYF. The sequenced CDR3 bases are TGTGCCAGCTCCCCGGGACAGGCCAAAGACTACGAG. The full variable domain, rest sourced from reference TRBV18 and TRBJ2-7, is NAGVMQNPRHLVRRRGQEARLRCSPMKGHSHVYWYRQLPEEGLKFMVYLQKENIIDESGMPKERFSAEFPKEGPSILRIQQVVRGDSAAYFCASSPGQAKDYEQYFGPGTRLTVT.

Of note for this clone: Read coverage stops 3 residues before the CDR3 terminus; the germline J gene supplies the remainder. The chain has TRBV7-9 and TRBJ1-5, with D hard to call. The CDR3 is made up of 14 amino acids. V shed 0 bases and J shed 5 bases, with 8 bases lying between them. Germline V CDR1 and CDR2: SEHNR, FQNEAQ (reference sequence). The CDR3 sequence: CASSLAGPHQPQHF. The DNA read from the CDR3 is TGTGCCAGCAGCTTAGCAGGGCCCCATCAGCCC.

Turning to this clone: The read terminates 3 residues before the CDR3 end, so the remaining end is supplied by the germline J gene. This sequence joins TRBV5-1 and TRBJ1-3; D is possibly TRBD1 (5 bases). This CDR3 is built from 16 residues. Trimming took 0 bases from V and 4 from J, leaving 14 bases between them. The germline CDR1 and CDR2 sequences are SGHRS and YFSETQ. CDR3 loop: CASSLAGQGSGNTIYF. The sequenced CDR3 bases are TGCGCCAGCAGCTTGGCTGGGCAGGGATCGGGAAACACC.